This paragraph reports one T cell receptor beta chain. The antigen is unknown. The V and J ends lost 6 bases and 2 bases respectively, with 29 bases between them. From germline, CDR1 is MDHEN and CDR2 SYDVKM. The CDR3 loop spans 20 amino acids. With 60 Vbeta and 13 Jbeta primers, the PCR was carried out. TCRdb's copy holds only in-frame clones and misses some; the assay was immunoSEQ multiplex PCR. The sample holds more than 110,000 clones, around three quarters seen once. This specimen comes from a study of cytomegalovirus exposure and HLA in healthy donors. Study-wide background: For the approximately 420 genotyped donors, 75% to 90% fell within the Caucasian-associated ancestry cluster.

The study's findings and limits: An analysis done earlier found most TCR beta V segments productive about 87% or about 30% of the time.

The V and J genes are TRBV28 and TRBJ1-3, with D tentatively TRBD1 (6 bases). The specimen sequenced was PBMCs. This TCR came from a woman aged 60-75 years in good health and CMV-seropositive. CDR3 residues: CASSNRTNRGAIRPGNTIYF. CDR3 DNA sequence: TGTGCCAGCAGCAATAGGACGAATCGGGGGGCCATTAGACCTGGAAACACCATATATTTT.